This T cell receptor beta chain was observed in a study of blood T cell repertoires in COVID-19. Study context: Acute and convalescent COVID-19 specimens originated in the United States, Italy and Spain. T cells, B-cell-depleted T cells, or PBMCs provided the cDNA or gDNA that served as material.

As handled by the study authors: How many nucleated cells were present was estimated from reference gene primer amplification. Produced via immunoSEQ multiplex PCR; TCRdb's table is partial and in-frame only. The DNA was the basis for D and trimming; V, J and clone size are from that table. The sample shows approximately 90,000 clones, about nine tenths of them seen only once. The sequence came from a woman aged 70 to 79 with acute or convalescent COVID-19. The sequenced sample was peripheral blood.

CDR3 sequence (DNA): TGTGCCAGCTCACCAGCCACTAGCGGGAGCTACGAGCAGTACTTC. Translating gives CASSPATSGSYEQYF. The rearrangement joins TRBV18 to TRBJ2-7, with 11 nucleotides matching TRBD2. Germline assignment: CDR1 KGHSH and CDR2 LQKENI. The length of the CDR3 is 15 residues. Losses at the gene ends were 2 bases for V and 3 bases for J; bases not matched to a gene: 3.